One and the same sample provided the 14 T cell receptor beta chains below, sequenced in a study of blood T cell repertoires in COVID-19. Assay: immunoSEQ multiplex PCR; the TCRdb copy retains only in-frame clones and omits some. This sample has about 250,000 clones; over 75% occur once, and the top ten carry around 1%. What was sequenced was peripheral blood. These receptors all stem from a human donor with COVID-19, enrolled during active disease. The donor label of this sample is uncertain.

In this sample, this clone turned up once. The gene calls are TRBV28 and TRBJ1-3; TRBD1 matches 7 bases. Trimming removed 5 bases from V and 3 bases from J; junction bases left unmatched: 7. The CDR3 extends over 15 amino acids. Germline V gene sequence: CDR1 MDHEN, CDR2 SYDVKM. This CDR3 reads CASSRGQTFGNTIYF. CDR3 in DNA: TGTGCCAGCAGTAGGGGACAGACTTTTGGAAACACCATATATTTT. The full variable domain, its missing parts supplied by reference TRBV28 and TRBJ1-3, is DVKVTQSSRYLVKRTGEKVFLECVQDMDHENMFWYRQDPGLGLRLIYFSYDVKMKEKGDIPEGYSVSREKKERFSLILESASTNQTSMYLCASSRGQTFGNTIYFGEGSWLTVV.

V and J are TRBV7-2 and TRBJ1-4; 7 positions agree with TRBD1. Looked up from germline, CDR1 is SGHTA and CDR2 is FQGNSA. The CDR3 has 15 amino acids. After removal of 4 bases from V and 4 bases from J, the junction contained 6 bases not matched to a gene. CDR3 DNA: TGTGCCAGCAGCTCCAACAGGGGAGATAATGAAAAACTGTTTTTT. This encodes CASSSNRGDNEKLFF.

As for this clone: Additional DNA sequences in this sample encode the identical CDR3. This chain uses TRBV30 with TRBJ1-1; no firm D call. The CDR3 spans 13 residues. CDR1 GTSNPN and CDR2 SVGIG come from the germline V gene (reference sequence). V dropped 0 bases and J dropped 3 bases, with 8 bases sitting between them. The CDR3 sequence: CAWSVRGDTEAFF. The CDR3 nucleotides read TGTGCCTGGAGTGTACGCGGGGACACTGAAGCTTTCTTT.

The CDR3 protein is CASSLAGGAGEKLFF. The DNA for the CDR3 is TGTGCCAGCAGCTTAGCCGGAGGGGCAGGCGAAAAACTGTTTTTT. The chain couples TRBV7-8 to TRBJ1-4; a possible D gene is TRBD1 (5 bases). The V and J ends lost 0 bases and 8 bases respectively, with 13 bases between them. This CDR3 comprises 15 residues. From germline, CDR1 is SGHVS and CDR2 FQNEAQ.

This chain connects TRBV28 to TRBJ2-3; the match to TRBD2 covers 7 bases. Germline loops: CDR1 MDHEN, CDR2 SYDVKM. The CDR3 extends over 15 amino acids. The ends lost 7 bases at V and 4 bases at J; junction bases unmatched: 11. The CDR3 DNA sequence: TGTGCCAGCAACCCTCGGACTAGGTGGGCAGATACGCAGTATTTT. It translates to CASNPRTRWADTQYF.

The V gene is TRBV6-5, the J gene TRBJ2-3; D not resolved. The germline CDR1 and CDR2 sequences are MNHEY and SVGAGI. The length of the CDR3 is 12 residues. V was pared by 6 bases and J by 3 bases, with 7 bases between. The CDR3 sequence: CASRFRTDTQYF. CDR3 in DNA: TGTGCCAGCAGGTTCAGGACAGATACGCAGTATTTT.

The chain has TRBV15 and TRBJ2-2; TRBD2 might be the D (6 bases). This CDR3 is 16 amino acids long. The V end lost 2 bases, the J end lost 1 base, and 11 bases lay between the germline ends. CDR1 and CDR2 (germline): LNHNV, YYDKDF (reference sequence). The CDR3 here is CATSRPSSGNTGELFF. In DNA form, the CDR3 reads TGTGCCACCAGCAGACCCAGTAGCGGGAACACCGGGGAGCTGTTTTTT.

V is TRBV29-1 and J is TRBJ1-1, with TRBD1 matching over 9 bases. Germline V CDR1 and CDR2: SQVTM, ANQGSEA. This CDR3 spans 13 amino acids. J lost 4 bases, V lost 6 bases, and 6 bases had no gene match. For the CDR3, the DNA is TGCAGCGTGGATGACAGGGGGGCCACTGAAGCTTTCTTT. It specifies CSVDDRGATEAFF.

For the CDR3, the DNA is TGCGCCAGCAGCTTTACAGGGGACACCGGGGAGCTGTTTTTT. The encoded protein is CASSFTGDTGELFF. The rearrangement joins TRBV5-1 to TRBJ2-2; 7 positions match TRBD1. This CDR3 is built from 14 residues. V shed 2 bases, J shed 3 bases, and the junction held 1 base outside the gene matches. CDR1 and CDR2 (germline): SGHRS, YFSETQ.

A note on this clone: Other DNA sequences in this specimen translate into the identical CDR3. The chain recombines TRBV5-6 with TRBJ1-2; TRBD1 is a possible D gene (6 bases). The CDR3 covers 14 residues. Germline CDR1 is SGHDT and CDR2 is YYEEEE. V was trimmed by 2 bases and J by 2 bases, leaving 10 bases between them. CDR3: CASSLGQLNYGYTF. CDR3 in DNA: TGTGCCAGCAGCTTAGGACAGCTCAACTATGGCTACACCTTC.

This chain joins TRBV11-2 and TRBJ2-7, with 16 bases fitting TRBD2. The V gene end was trimmed by 5 bases and the J gene end by 3 bases; junction bases not matched to a gene: 13. The CDR3 covers 19 residues. Germline CDR1 is SGHAT and CDR2 is FQNNGV. The CDR3 sequence: CASSPWGLAGGPRIYEQYF. In DNA form, the CDR3 reads TGTGCCAGCAGCCCGTGGGGACTAGCGGGAGGGCCGCGGATCTACGAGCAGTACTTC.

The chain uses TRBV19 and TRBJ2-2, with TRBD2 matching over 10 bases. Per germline, CDR1 LNHDA and CDR2 SQIVND (reference sequence). CDR3 size: 19 residues. Trimming cost V 1 base and J 3 bases; bases outside gene matches: 11. The CDR3 bases are TGTGCCAGTAGTATAGGGGCTAGCGGGAGAGGGGCCGACACCGGGGAGCTGTTTTTT. Translation: CASSIGASGRGADTGELFF.

The chain combines TRBV7-9 with TRBJ1-4; 7 bases map to TRBD1. Per germline, CDR1 SEHNR and CDR2 FQNEAQ (reference sequence). The CDR3 contains 13 residues. V lost 5 bases to trimming and J lost 14 bases; unmatched junction nucleotides: 11. CDR3 sequence: CASSPGTAAGLFF. The CDR3 DNA reads as TGTGCCAGCAGCCCCGGGACAGCCGCGGGGCTGTTTTTT.

This clone showed up just once. The chain combines TRBV15 with TRBJ2-5, with 8 bases matching TRBD2. The CDR3 has 15 amino acids. Germline trimming cut 2 bases from V and 0 bases from J; bases unmatched to any gene: 2. Per the germline V gene, CDR1 is LNHNV and CDR2 is YYDKDF (reference sequence). The CDR3 coding sequence is TGTGCCACCAGCAGATTAGCGGGAAACCAAGAGACCCAGTACTTC. This sequence encodes CATSRLAGNQETQYF.